This T cell receptor (beta chain) was documented in a study of blood T cell repertoires in COVID-19. Overall study: PBMCs, B-cell-depleted T cells, or T cells provided the cDNA or gDNA that made up the material.

Here immunoSEQ multiplex PCR was the method, and the copy in TCRdb shows in-frame clones only, minus some. The sample lists fewer than 75,000 clones, 75% to 90% occurring once. The clonotype comes from a man aged 50 to 60 with active COVID-19. Sample: peripheral blood.

CDR3 protein: CASSIARGPSYEQYF. Here the CDR3 DNA reads TGTGCCAGTAGTATAGCCAGGGGACCCTCCTACGAGCAGTACTTC. The chain combines TRBV19 with TRBJ2-7; D possibly corresponds to TRBD1 (6 bases). Per the germline V gene, CDR1 is LNHDA and CDR2 is SQIVND (reference sequence). Trimming took 1 base from V and 0 from J, leaving 10 bases between them. This CDR3 is built from 15 residues.